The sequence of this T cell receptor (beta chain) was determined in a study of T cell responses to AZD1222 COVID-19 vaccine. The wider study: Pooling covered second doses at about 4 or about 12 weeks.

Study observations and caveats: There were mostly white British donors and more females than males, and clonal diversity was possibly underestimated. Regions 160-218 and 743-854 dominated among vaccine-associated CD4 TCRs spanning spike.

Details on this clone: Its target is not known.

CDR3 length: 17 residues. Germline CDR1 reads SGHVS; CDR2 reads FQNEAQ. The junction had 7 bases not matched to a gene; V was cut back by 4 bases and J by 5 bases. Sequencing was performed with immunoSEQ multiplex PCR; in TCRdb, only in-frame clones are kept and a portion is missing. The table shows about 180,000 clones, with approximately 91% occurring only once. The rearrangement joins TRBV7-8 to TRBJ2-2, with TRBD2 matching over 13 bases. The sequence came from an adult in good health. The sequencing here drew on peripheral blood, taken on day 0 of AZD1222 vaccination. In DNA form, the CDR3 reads TGTGCCAGCAGCTCCTCAGGGACTAGCGGGGTGACCGGGGAGCTGTTTTTT. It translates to CASSSSGTSGVTGELFF.